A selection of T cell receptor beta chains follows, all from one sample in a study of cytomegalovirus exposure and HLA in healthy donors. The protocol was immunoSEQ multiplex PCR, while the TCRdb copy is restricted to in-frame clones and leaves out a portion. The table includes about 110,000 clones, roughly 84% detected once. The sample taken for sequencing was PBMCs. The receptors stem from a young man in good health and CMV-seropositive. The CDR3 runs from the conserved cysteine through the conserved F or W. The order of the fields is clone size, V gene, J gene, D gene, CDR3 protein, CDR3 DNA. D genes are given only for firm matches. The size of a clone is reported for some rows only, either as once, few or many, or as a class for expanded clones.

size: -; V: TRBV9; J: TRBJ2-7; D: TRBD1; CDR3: CASSGRTGDLHEQYF; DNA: TGTGCCAGCAGCGGACGGACAGGGGATCTACACGAGCAGTACTTC
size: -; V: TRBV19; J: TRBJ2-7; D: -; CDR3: CASAKEGPYEQYF; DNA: TGTGCCAGTGCCAAAGAGGGCCCCTACGAGCAGTACTTC
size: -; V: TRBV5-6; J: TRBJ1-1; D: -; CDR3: CASSVSLSGVGPEAFF; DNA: TGTGCCAGCAGCGTCTCGCTTTCAGGGGTGGGGCCTGAAGCTTTCTTT
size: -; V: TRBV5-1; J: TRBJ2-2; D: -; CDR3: CASSSDTAVTGELFF; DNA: TGCGCCAGCAGCTCGGACACGGCGGTCACCGGGGAGCTGTTTTTT
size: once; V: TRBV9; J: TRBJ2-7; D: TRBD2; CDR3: CASSVGLAGTYEQYF; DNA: TGTGCCAGCAGCGTAGGATTAGCGGGGACCTACGAGCAGTACTTC
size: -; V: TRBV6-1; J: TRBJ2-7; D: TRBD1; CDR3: CASRWTGEDEQYF; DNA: TGTGCCAGCAGATGGACAGGGGAGGACGAGCAGTACTTC
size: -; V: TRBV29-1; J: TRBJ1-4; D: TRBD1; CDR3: CSVDAGTGREKLFF; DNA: TGCAGCGTCGACGCAGGGACAGGGCGTGAAAAACTGTTTTTT
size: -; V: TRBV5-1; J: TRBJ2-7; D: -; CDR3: CASSLAARSGQYF; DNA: TGCGCCAGCAGCTTGGCCGCGAGATCCGGGCAGTACTTC
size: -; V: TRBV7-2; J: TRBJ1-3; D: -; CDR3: CASSLAGGWNTIYF; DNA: TGTGCCAGCAGCTTAGCGGGGGGTTGGAACACCATATATTTT
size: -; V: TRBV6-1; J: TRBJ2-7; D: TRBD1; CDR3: CASSNPGQGGNEQYF; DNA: TGTGCCAGCAGCAATCCGGGACAGGGTGGGAACGAGCAGTACTTC
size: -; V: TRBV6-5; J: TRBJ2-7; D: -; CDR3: CASSVSGEGVEQYF; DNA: TGTGCCAGCAGTGTTTCAGGGGAAGGCGTCGAGCAGTACTTC
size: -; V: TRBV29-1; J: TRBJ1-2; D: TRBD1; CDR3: CSVEGGDRGDLGYTF; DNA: TGCAGCGTTGAAGGCGGAGACAGGGGGGACCTTGGCTACACCTTC
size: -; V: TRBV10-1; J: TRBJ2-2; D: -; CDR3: CASSERENTGELFF; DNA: TGCGCCAGCAGTGAGCGCGAGAACACCGGGGAGCTGTTTTTT
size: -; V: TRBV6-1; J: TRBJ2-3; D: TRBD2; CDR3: CASSELRGADTQYF; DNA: TGTGCCAGCAGTGAACTGCGGGGGGCTGATACGCAGTATTTT
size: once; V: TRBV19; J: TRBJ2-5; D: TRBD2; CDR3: CASSIASGERQETQYF; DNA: TGTGCCAGTAGTATAGCTAGCGGCGAACGTCAAGAGACCCAGTACTTC
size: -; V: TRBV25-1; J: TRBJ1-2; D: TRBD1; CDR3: CASSPRQGANYGYTF; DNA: TGTGCCAGCAGTCCCCGACAGGGGGCCAACTATGGCTACACCTTC
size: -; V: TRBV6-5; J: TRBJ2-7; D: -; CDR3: CASSPWGRGYEQYF; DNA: TGTGCCAGCAGTCCCTGGGGGCGTGGGTACGAGCAGTACTTC
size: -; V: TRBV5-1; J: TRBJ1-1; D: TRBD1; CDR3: CASSFLGTGNTEAFF; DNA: TGCGCCAGCAGCTTCCTCGGGACAGGGAACACTGAAGCTTTCTTT
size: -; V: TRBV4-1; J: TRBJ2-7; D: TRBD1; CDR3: CASSQDGQGLYEQYF; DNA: TGCGCCAGCAGCCAAGATGGACAGGGGCTATACGAGCAGTACTTC
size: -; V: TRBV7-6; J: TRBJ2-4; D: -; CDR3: CASSSGPENIQYF; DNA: TGTGCCAGCAGTTCTGGGCCAGAAAACATTCAGTACTTC
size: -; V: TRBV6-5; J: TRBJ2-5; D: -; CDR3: CASSYVAEETQYF; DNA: TGTGCCAGCAGTTACGTAGCGGAAGAGACCCAGTACTTC
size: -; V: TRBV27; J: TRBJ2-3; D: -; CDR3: CASSGMGGGTDTQYF; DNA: TGTGCCAGCAGCGGGATGGGAGGAGGCACAGATACGCAGTATTTT
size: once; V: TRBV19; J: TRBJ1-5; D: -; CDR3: CASSPTVRWAQPQHF; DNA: TGTGCCAGTAGCCCCACGGTTAGATGGGCCCAGCCCCAGCATTTT
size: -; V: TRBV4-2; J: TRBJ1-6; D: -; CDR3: CASSQVVSGPGRSPLHF; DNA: TGTGCCAGCAGCCAAGTCGTATCTGGTCCAGGTCGTTCACCCCTCCACTTT
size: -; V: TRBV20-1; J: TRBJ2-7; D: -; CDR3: CSARDTYEQYF; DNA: TGCAGTGCTAGAGATACCTACGAGCAGTACTTC
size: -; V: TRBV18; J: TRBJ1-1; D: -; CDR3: CASSPPERGSAEAFF; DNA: TGTGCCAGCTCACCACCGGAAAGGGGCAGCGCTGAAGCTTTCTTT
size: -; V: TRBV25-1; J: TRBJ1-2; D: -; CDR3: CASSDQAGDYGYTF; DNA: TGTGCCAGCAGTGATCAGGCAGGGGACTATGGCTACACCTTC
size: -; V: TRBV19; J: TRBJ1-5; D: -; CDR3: CASSFGGARDQPQHF; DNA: TGTGCCAGTAGTTTCGGGGGGGCGCGGGATCAGCCCCAGCATTTT
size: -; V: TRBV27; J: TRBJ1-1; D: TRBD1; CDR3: CASSPSDRGNTEAFF; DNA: TGTGCCAGCAGTCCCTCGGACAGGGGGAACACTGAAGCTTTCTTT
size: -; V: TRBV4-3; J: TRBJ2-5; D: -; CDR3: CASSQVESSGTQYF; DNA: TGCGCCAGCAGCCAAGTGGAGAGCTCCGGGACCCAGTACTTC
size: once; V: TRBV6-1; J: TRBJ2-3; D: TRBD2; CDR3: CASSEFGGGNTDTQYF; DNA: TGTGCCAGCAGTGAATTCGGCGGGGGTAACACAGATACGCAGTATTTT
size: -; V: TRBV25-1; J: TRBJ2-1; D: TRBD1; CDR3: CASSRDRNLWDEQFF; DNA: TGTGCCAGCAGCCGGGACAGGAATTTATGGGATGAGCAGTTCTTC
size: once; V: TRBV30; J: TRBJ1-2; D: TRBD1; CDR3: CAWSKDRGYGYTF; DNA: TGTGCCTGGAGTAAGGACAGGGGTTATGGCTACACCTTC
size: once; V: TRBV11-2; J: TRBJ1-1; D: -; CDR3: CASSTGRGTEAFF; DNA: TGTGCCAGCAGCACAGGGAGAGGAACTGAAGCTTTCTTT
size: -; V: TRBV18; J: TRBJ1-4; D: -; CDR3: CASSPISLGGEKLFF; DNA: TGTGCCAGCTCACCAATTTCTTTAGGCGGAGAAAAACTGTTTTTT
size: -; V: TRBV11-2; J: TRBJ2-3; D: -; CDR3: CASGRGLDTQYF; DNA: TGTGCCAGCGGAAGGGGATTGGATACGCAGTATTTT
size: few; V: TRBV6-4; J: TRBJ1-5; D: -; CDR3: CASMSQPQHF; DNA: TGTGCCAGCATGAGTCAGCCCCAGCATTTT
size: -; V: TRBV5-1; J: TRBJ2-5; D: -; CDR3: CASTRRGGGWQETQYF; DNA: TGCGCCAGCACCCGGAGGGGGGGCGGATGGCAAGAGACCCAGTACTTC
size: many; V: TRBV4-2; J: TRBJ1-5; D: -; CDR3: CASSQGREVQPQHF; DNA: TGTGCCAGCAGCCAAGGCAGGGAGGTTCAGCCCCAGCATTTT
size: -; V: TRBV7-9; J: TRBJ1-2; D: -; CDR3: CSSSLAESGATF; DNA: TGTTCCAGCAGCTTAGCGGAGTCAGGGGCCACCTTC
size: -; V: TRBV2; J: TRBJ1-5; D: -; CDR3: CASTDSGNQPQHF; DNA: TGTGCCAGTACCGACAGCGGCAATCAGCCCCAGCATTTT
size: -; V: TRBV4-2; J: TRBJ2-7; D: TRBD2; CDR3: CASSQELAGGPLAYEQYF; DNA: TGTGCCAGCAGCCAAGAATTAGCGGGGGGGCCCCTCGCCTACGAGCAGTACTTC
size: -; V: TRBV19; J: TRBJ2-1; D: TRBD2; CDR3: CASRKGAGLIIEQFF; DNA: TGTGCCAGTAGAAAAGGAGCGGGACTTATAATTGAGCAGTTCTTC
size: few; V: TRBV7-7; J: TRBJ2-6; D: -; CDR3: CATMGGANVLTF; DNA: TGTGCCACCATGGGCGGGGCCAACGTCCTGACTTTC
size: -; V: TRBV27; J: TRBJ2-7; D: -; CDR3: CASSYRFSYEQYF; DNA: TGTGCCAGCAGTTACCGATTCTCCTACGAGCAGTACTTC
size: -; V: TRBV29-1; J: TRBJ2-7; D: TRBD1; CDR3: CSVADRAGGYEQYF; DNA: TGCAGCGTTGCAGATCGGGCAGGGGGCTACGAGCAGTACTTC
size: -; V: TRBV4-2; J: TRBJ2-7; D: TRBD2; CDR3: CASSQKNLAGVDSYEQYF; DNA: TGTGCCAGCAGCCAAAAAAACTTAGCGGGGGTGGATTCCTACGAGCAGTACTTC
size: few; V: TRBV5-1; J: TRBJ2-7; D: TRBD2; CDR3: CASSLAPSGSSYEQYF; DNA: TGCGCCAGCAGCTTGGCGCCTAGCGGGTCGTCCTACGAGCAGTACTTC
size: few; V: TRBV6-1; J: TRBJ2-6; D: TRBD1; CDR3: CASRDRVLGANVLTF; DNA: TGTGCCAGCAGGGACAGGGTACTTGGGGCCAACGTCCTGACTTTC
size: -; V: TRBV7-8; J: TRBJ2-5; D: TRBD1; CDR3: CASSPRTGQLEETQYF; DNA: TGTGCCAGCAGTCCTCGGACGGGACAGCTTGAGGAGACCCAGTACTTC
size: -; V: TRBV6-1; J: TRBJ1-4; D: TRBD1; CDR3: CASRGQTATNEKLFF; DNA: TGTGCCAGCAGGGGACAGACGGCAACTAATGAAAAACTGTTTTTT
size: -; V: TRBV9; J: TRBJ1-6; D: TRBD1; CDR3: CASSVRDSYNSPLHF; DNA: TGTGCCAGCAGCGTTCGGGACAGCTATAATTCACCCCTCCACTTT
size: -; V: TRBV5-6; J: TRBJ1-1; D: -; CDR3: CASSQLGTEAFF; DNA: TGTGCCAGCAGCCAACTCGGGACAGAAGCTTTCTTT
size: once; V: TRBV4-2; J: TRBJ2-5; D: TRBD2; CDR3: CASSQETSWGRTQYF; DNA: TGTGCCAGCAGCCAAGAGACTAGCTGGGGTAGGACCCAGTACTTC
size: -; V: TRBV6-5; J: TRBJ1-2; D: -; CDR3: CASSPGGHGYTF; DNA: TGTGCCAGCAGCCCCGGCGGGCATGGCTACACCTTC
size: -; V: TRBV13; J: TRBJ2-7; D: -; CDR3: CASTKWGDHEQYF; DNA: TGTGCCAGCACCAAGTGGGGCGACCACGAGCAGTACTTC